This T cell receptor (beta chain) was found in a study of beta chain features in type 1 diabetes. The study, taken as a whole, reports: VDJ junctions in type 1 diabetes patients carried more deletions and fewer insertions. Cells that show high TCR expression could be over-represented by cDNA sequencing. Shortening of TCRB CDR3s, moderate but significant, appeared in all four CD4+ subsets of Type 1 diabetes patients.

CDR3 length: 18 amino acids. CDR1 is MGHDK, CDR2 SYGVNS, per germline. Trimming cost V 2 bases and J 0 bases, with 19 bases left between them. The whole isolated RNA underwent reverse transcription, so sequencing captured expressed TCRB transcripts. Repertoires were generated with immunoSEQ multiplex PCR, while TCRdb's copy carries only in-frame clones and drops some. The sample yields 390,000 or so clones, 14% seen once. A few counts support this clone. Antigen unknown. This TCR was sampled from a man aged 25-45 years in good health. Sequenced sample: naive CD4+ T cells from blood. This chain joins TRBV25-1 and TRBJ1-1; possibly TRBD1 for D (5 bases). CDR3 residues: CASSEHQRRTDMNTEAFF. CDR3 DNA: TGTGCCAGCAGTGAACACCAACGGAGAACGGACATGAACACTGAAGCTTTCTTT.